Below, one TCR beta chain is given with its context. No cognate antigen has been identified for it. Per-base qualities were not stored, and no clone one base away is much larger. CDR1 SGHAT and CDR2 FQNNGV are derived from the germline V gene. From cysteine to phenylalanine, the CDR3 is 15 amino acids long. The sequence is cut down to CDR3 DNA, 45 bases in frame from base 1. Trimming at the junction amounts to 0 bases on V and 0 bases on J, and the germline ends lie 9 bases apart. Library preparation was by the immunoSEQ multiplex PCR assay. Sourced from immuneACCESS, this table was stored by TCRdb with only in-frame sequences that have V and J called. A share of the clones is absent; for the studies checked, an unresolved V gene accounts for under half, and the remainder has no known explanation. The sample table contains some 120,000 clones; only one count was recorded for 85% to 90% of them. Of the sample, around an eighth is held by the ten largest clones.

The source of the sample is a study of PD-1 blockade in mismatch repair-deficient tumors (dated by TCRdb to about 2017). For context, the study as a whole: The trial enrolled under 90 consecutive patients with some twelve mismatch repair-deficient cancer types between September 2013 and September 2016, all previously treated and progressing. Tumor-associated T cell clones in the peripheral blood of patients responding to PD-1 blockade were tracked using deep sequencing of TCR CDR3 regions.

What the work shows at the level of the full study, not this receptor alone: Clones residing in the tumor, which were often undetectable in blood before treatment, expanded quickly after pembrolizumab and then contracted, generally before radiologic responses.

Mismatch repair deficiency in every enrolled patient was established by polymerase chain reaction or immunohistochemistry. TCR sequencing was performed for a few patients who responded to pembrolizumab therapy. The phase II trial prospectively tested pembrolizumab PD-1 blockade in advanced mismatch repair-deficient cancers regardless of tissue of origin. Peripheral blood T cell samples were gathered serially, both before PD-1 blockade started and at multiple time points afterward. The timing of each blood sample was reported as weeks after the first dose of pembrolizumab. The TCR comes from an adult with mismatch repair-deficient cancer. Here the sequenced sample was peripheral blood, taken 44 weeks after starting pembrolizumab. In this chain, TRBV11-2 is recombined with TRBJ2-7, and perhaps TRBD1 as D gene, on 6 matching bases. The CDR3 region: CASSLDRGFSYEQYF. The DNA sequence is as follows: TGTGCCAGCAGCTTAGACAGGGGCTTCTCCTACGAGCAGTACTTC. The variable domain in full, with residues beyond the CDR3 obtained from the reference TRBV11-2 and TRBJ2-7 genes, is EAGVAQSPRYKIIEKRQSVAFWCNPISGHATLYWYQQILGQGPKLLIQFQNNGVVDDSQLPKDRFSAERLKGVDSTLKIQPAKLEDSAVYLCASSLDRGFSYEQYFGPGTRLTVT.